The entry below describes one T cell receptor (beta chain). J lost 2 bases, V lost 0 bases, and 10 bases had no gene match. The CDR3 spans 18 residues. CDR1 and CDR2 (germline): MGHRA, YSYEKL. The data originate from a study of blood T cell repertoires in COVID-19. Study as a whole: There were acute and convalescent COVID-19 samples, and they came from the United States, Italy and Spain. PBMCs, B-cell-depleted T cells, or T cells provided the cDNA or gDNA that made up the material.

Authors' data handling: How many nucleated cells were present was estimated from reference gene primer amplification. The assay was immunoSEQ multiplex PCR, and TCRdb's table has in-frame clones only and misses some. The D gene and trimming were derived from the DNA, and the V and J assignments and clone size from that table. Among about 380,000 clones listed, more than 75% were seen once. This receptor was identified in a human donor with acute or convalescent COVID-19. The donor label of this sample is uncertain. The specimen was peripheral blood. The chain uses TRBV4-1 and TRBJ2-7; 10 bases map to TRBD1. This CDR3 is CASSQDGQGVKLTYEQYF. The CDR3 nucleotides read TGCGCCAGCAGCCAAGACGGACAGGGGGTGAAACTCACCTACGAGCAGTACTTC.